A selection of T cell receptor beta chains follows, all from one sample in a study of control samples from healthy donors and cancer patients. Some clones are missing from TCRdb's copy, which holds only in-frame ones; the method was immunoSEQ multiplex PCR. The table has about 410,000 clones, 75% to 95% seen once; the top ten hold 5.5% to 8%. Sample: PBMCs. These receptors were obtained from a middle-aged man with head and neck cancer. Both conserved end residues are part of each CDR3. D genes are given only for firm matches. Clone size appears in some rows only: once, few, many, or a class for an expanded clone.

TRBJ2-1	TRBV27	15	-	-	CASSIRAFRYNEQFF	TGTGCCAGCAGCATCCGGGCCTTTCGCTACAATGAGCAGTTCTTC
TRBJ2-7	TRBV14	13	few	-	CASSQEPFYEQYF	TGTGCCAGCAGCCAAGAACCGTTCTACGAGCAGTACTTC
TRBJ1-1	TRBV4-1	12	-	-	CASSQADREAFF	TGCGCCAGCAGCCAAGCGGACAGAGAAGCTTTCTTT
TRBJ1-3	TRBV5-8	14	-	-	CASSLRQGGNTIYF	TGTGCCAGCAGCTTGCGTCAGGGGGGAAACACCATATATTTT
TRBJ2-2	TRBV10-3	14	once	-	CATNSAQNTGELFF	TGTGCCACCAACAGCGCCCAAAACACCGGGGAGCTGTTTTTT
TRBJ2-1	TRBV11-3	12	-	-	CASSLGRDEQFF	TGTGCCAGCAGCTTAGGCCGGGATGAGCAGTTCTTC
TRBJ2-3	TRBV11-2	18	-	TRBD1	CASSLRTGNLISTDTQYF	TGTGCCAGCAGCTTGAGGACAGGGAACCTAATTAGCACAGATACGCAGTATTTT
TRBJ1-1	TRBV27	14	-	-	CASSYEWEGTEAFF	TGTGCCAGCAGTTATGAATGGGAGGGCACTGAAGCTTTCTTT
TRBJ2-7	TRBV9	14	-	TRBD1	CASSAGGTSYEQYF	TGTGCCAGCAGCGCAGGGGGAACCTCCTACGAGCAGTACTTC
TRBJ2-7	TRBV28	12	-	-	CASSPQAYEQYF	TGTGCCAGCAGTCCACAGGCTTACGAGCAGTACTTC
TRBJ2-7	TRBV30	13	once	-	CAWSVEASYEQYF	TGTGCCTGGAGTGTAGAGGCCTCCTACGAGCAGTACTTC
TRBJ1-6	TRBV3-1/TRBV3-2	15	-	TRBD1	CASSTAGTGGSPLHF	TGTGCCAGCAGCACAGCCGGGACAGGGGGTTCACCCCTCCACTTT
TRBJ2-4	TRBV18	14	-	TRBD1	CASSPPGTENIQYF	TGTGCCAGCTCACCCCCCGGGACAGAGAACATTCAGTACTTC
TRBJ1-5	TRBV28	15	few	-	CASSPGGAGVEPQHF	TGTGCCAGCAGCCCTGGGGGGGCGGGGGTAGAGCCCCAGCATTTT
TRBJ2-2	TRBV29-1	12	-	-	CSVRQSTGELFF	TGCAGCGTTAGACAGAGCACCGGGGAGCTGTTTTTT
TRBJ2-7	TRBV18	13	-	-	CASSPAGRIEQYF	TGTGCCAGCTCACCCGCCGGTCGCATCGAGCAGTACTTC
TRBJ1-5	TRBV6-6	14	-	-	CASSYPAGNQPQHF	TGTGCCAGCAGTTACCCCGCTGGGAATCAGCCCCAGCATTTT
TRBJ1-6	TRBV6-2/TRBV6-3	15	-	-	CASSLRGGNNSPLHF	TGTGCCAGCAGTCTCCGGGGCGGGAATAATTCACCCCTCCACTTT
TRBJ1-5	TRBV6-2/TRBV6-3	15	-	TRBD1	CASSYPGDRVRPQHF	TGTGCCAGCAGTTACCCCGGGGACAGGGTAAGGCCCCAGCATTTT
TRBJ2-2	TRBV5-5	16	-	-	CASSLTGQTNTGELFF	TGTGCCAGCAGCTTGACTGGGCAGACCAACACCGGGGAGCTGTTTTTT
TRBJ1-1	TRBV5-1	14	once	TRBD1	CASSGGGADTEAFF	TGCGCCAGCAGCGGAGGGGGCGCGGACACTGAAGCTTTCTTT
TRBJ1-1	TRBV11-2	12	-	-	CASSLSDTEAFF	TGTGCCAGCAGCTTAAGTGACACTGAAGCTTTCTTT
TRBJ2-2	TRBV7-8	15	-	TRBD2	CASSFERGGTGELFF	TGTGCCAGCAGCTTCGAGCGGGGGGGAACCGGGGAGCTGTTTTTT
TRBJ2-2	TRBV6-5	13	-	-	CASSSQFTGELFF	TGTGCCAGCAGTTCACAGTTCACCGGGGAGCTGTTTTTT
TRBJ1-1	TRBV11-3	13	-	-	CASSLAVYTEAFF	TGTGCCAGCAGCTTAGCAGTGTATACTGAAGCTTTCTTT
TRBJ2-5	TRBV5-6	13	-	-	CASSLDSLETQYF	TGTGCCAGCAGCTTGGATAGTCTGGAGACCCAGTACTTC
TRBJ1-5	TRBV28	15	-	TRBD1	CASSSLGQINQPQHF	TGTGCCAGCAGTTCCTTGGGACAGATTAATCAGCCCCAGCATTTT
TRBJ1-4	TRBV3-1/TRBV3-2	14	once	TRBD1	CASSNRQGFEKLFF	TGTGCCAGCAGCAATCGACAGGGCTTTGAAAAACTGTTTTTT
TRBJ1-3	TRBV15	13	-	-	CATSQSILNTIYF	TGTGCCACCAGCCAGAGCATTTTAAACACCATATATTTT
TRBJ1-1	TRBV7-9	12	-	-	CASSQRDTEAFF	TGTGCCAGCAGCCAAAGGGACACTGAAGCTTTCTTT
TRBJ2-5	TRBV30	16	-	-	CAWRPTGTLGEKTQYF	TGTGCCTGGAGACCTACGGGGACCCTTGGGGAAAAGACCCAGTACTTC
TRBJ1-3	TRBV28	15	-	-	CASSPTGISGNTIYF	TGTGCCAGCAGCCCGACGGGTATCTCTGGAAACACCATATATTTT
TRBJ2-7	TRBV7-2	16	few	-	CASSLIPGAGALEQYF	TGTGCCAGCAGCCTAATCCCCGGGGCAGGAGCCCTCGAGCAGTACTTC
TRBJ1-5	TRBV5-1	15	-	-	CASSLVGGSNQPQHF	TGCGCCAGCAGCTTGGTGGGAGGCAGCAATCAGCCCCAGCATTTT
TRBJ2-1	TRBV2	15	once	-	CASSGPRQAYNEQFF	TGTGCCAGCAGTGGTCCGAGGCAGGCCTACAATGAGCAGTTCTTC
TRBJ1-6	TRBV13	15	-	-	CASSLWQGKSSPLHF	TGTGCCAGCAGCTTATGGCAAGGAAAGAGTTCACCCCTCCACTTT
TRBJ2-3	TRBV9	15	-	TRBD2	CASRALRGGTDTQYF	TGTGCCAGCAGAGCCTTGCGGGGGGGCACAGATACGCAGTATTTT
TRBJ2-7	TRBV27	14	-	-	CASSLSIQGREQYF	TGTGCCAGCAGTTTATCGATACAGGGTAGGGAGCAGTACTTC
TRBJ2-4	TRBV2	13	-	-	CASSDGTLNIQYF	TGTGCCAGCAGTGACGGGACTCTGAACATTCAGTACTTC
TRBJ2-1	TRBV24-1	15	-	TRBD1	CATSQGRQGHNEQFF	TGTGCCACCAGTCAGGGTCGACAGGGCCACAATGAGCAGTTCTTC
TRBJ2-7	TRBV4-1	21	-	TRBD1	CASSQGFGVWDRGVSSYEQYF	TGCGCCAGCAGCCAAGGTTTCGGTGTATGGGACAGGGGCGTAAGCTCCTACGAGCAGTACTTC
TRBJ2-3	TRBV3-1/TRBV3-2	14	-	TRBD1	CASSPTTGTDTQYF	TGTGCCAGCAGCCCCACGACAGGGACAGATACGCAGTATTTT